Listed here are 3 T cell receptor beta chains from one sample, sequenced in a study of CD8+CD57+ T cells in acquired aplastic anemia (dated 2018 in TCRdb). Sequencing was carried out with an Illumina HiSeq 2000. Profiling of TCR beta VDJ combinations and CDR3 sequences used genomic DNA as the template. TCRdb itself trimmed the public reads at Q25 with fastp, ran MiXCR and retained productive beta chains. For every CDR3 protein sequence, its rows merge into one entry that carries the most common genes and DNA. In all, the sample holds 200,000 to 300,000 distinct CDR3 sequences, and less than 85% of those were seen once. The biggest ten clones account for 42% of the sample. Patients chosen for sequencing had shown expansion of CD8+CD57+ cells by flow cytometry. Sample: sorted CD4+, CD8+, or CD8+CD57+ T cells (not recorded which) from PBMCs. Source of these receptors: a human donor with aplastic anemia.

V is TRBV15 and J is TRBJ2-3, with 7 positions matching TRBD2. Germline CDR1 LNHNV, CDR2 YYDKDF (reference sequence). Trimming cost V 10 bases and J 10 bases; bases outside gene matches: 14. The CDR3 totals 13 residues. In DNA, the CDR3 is TGTGCCAGCGGGAGCGGGGCCACAACAGCGCAGTATTTT. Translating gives CASGSGATTAQYF.

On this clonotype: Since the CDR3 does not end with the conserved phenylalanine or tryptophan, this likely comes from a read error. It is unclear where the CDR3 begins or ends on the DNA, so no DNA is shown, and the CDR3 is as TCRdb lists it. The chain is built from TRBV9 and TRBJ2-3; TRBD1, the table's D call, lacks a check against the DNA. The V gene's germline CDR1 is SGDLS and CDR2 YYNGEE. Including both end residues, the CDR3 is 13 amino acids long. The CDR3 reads CASSEGGPTGRKL.

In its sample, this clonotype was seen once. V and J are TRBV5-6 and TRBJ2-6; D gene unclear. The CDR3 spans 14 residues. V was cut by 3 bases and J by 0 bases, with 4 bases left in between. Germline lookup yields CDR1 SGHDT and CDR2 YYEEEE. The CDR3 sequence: CASSYFSGANVLTF. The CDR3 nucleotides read TGTGCCAGCAGCTACTTCTCTGGGGCCAACGTCCTGACTTTC.